This T cell receptor beta chain was retrieved from a study of cytomegalovirus exposure and HLA in healthy donors. Study-wide points: A later analysis linked 15,000 to 20,000 TCR beta sequences to HLA alleles at 0.05 false discovery rate.

The count of this clone is one. Antigen unknown. The PCR contained 60 Vbeta and 13 Jbeta primers. This table comes from immunoSEQ multiplex PCR, and its TCRdb copy is limited to in-frame clones, with some not included. The sample holds about 120,000 clones; 75% to 90% are singletons and the top ten take 1.5% to 2%. There are 16 residues in the CDR3. Germline CDR1 and CDR2: SGHTA and FQGNSA. The chain combines TRBV7-2 with TRBJ2-5; D is perhaps TRBD2 (5 bases). The J call may be incorrect, as the DNA end agrees better with TRBJ2-7. This receptor was identified in a man between 40 and 49 years old in good health and CMV-seronegative. The sequencing sample was made of PBMCs. For the CDR3, the DNA is TGTGCCAGCAGCTTAGACGTCTTACGAGGGAACTACGAGCAGTACTTC. It is translated as CASSLDVLRGNYEQYF.